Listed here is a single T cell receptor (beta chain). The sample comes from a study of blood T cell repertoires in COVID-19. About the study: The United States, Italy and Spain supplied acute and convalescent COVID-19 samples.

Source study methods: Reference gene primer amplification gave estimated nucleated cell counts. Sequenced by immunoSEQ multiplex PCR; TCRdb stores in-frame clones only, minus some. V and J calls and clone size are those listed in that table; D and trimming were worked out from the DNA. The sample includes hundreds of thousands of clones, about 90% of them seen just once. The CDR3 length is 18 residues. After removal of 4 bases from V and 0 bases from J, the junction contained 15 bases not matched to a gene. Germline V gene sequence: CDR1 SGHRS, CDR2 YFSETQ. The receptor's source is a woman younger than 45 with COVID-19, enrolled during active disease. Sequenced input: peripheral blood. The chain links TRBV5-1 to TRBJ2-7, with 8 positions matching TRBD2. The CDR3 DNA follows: TGCGCCAGCAGCCTACAAACCCATAGCGGGGACGCCTCCTACGAGCAGTACTTC. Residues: CASSLQTHSGDASYEQYF.